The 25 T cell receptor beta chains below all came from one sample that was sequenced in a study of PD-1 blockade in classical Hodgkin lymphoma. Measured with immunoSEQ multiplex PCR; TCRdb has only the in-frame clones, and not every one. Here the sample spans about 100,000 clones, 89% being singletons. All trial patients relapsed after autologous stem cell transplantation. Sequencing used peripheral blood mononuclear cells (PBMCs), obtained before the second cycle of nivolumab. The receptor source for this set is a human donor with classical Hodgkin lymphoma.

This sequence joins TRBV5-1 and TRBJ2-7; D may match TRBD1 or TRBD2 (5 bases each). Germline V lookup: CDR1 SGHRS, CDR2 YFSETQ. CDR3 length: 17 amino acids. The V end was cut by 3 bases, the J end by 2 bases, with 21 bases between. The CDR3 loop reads CASSWTLERSLPYEQYF. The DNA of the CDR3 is TGCGCCAGCAGCTGGACACTAGAGCGGAGCCTTCCCTACGAGCAGTACTTC. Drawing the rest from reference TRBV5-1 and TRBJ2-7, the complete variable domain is KAGVTQTPRYLIKTRGQQVTLSCSPISGHRSVSWYQQTPGQGLQFLFEYFSETQRNKGNFPGRFSGRQFSNSRSEMNVSTLELGDSALYLCASSWTLERSLPYEQYFGPGTRLTVT.

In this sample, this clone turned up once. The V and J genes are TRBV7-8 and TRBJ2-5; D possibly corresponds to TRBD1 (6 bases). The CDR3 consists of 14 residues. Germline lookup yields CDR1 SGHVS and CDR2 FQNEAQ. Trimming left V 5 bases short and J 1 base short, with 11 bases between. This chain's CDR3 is CASSRQDFQETQYF. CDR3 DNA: TGTGCCAGCAGCAGACAGGACTTCCAAGAGACCCAGTACTTC.

The CDR3 DNA reads as TGTGCCAGCATCCGGGGCTCTCGCACAGATACGCAGTATTTT. Amino acids: CASIRGSRTDTQYF. The V and J genes are TRBV7-9 and TRBJ2-3; D is tentatively TRBD1 or TRBD2 (5 bases each). The V end lost 7 bases, the J end lost 1 base, and 12 bases lay between the germline ends. Germline assignment: CDR1 SEHNR and CDR2 FQNEAQ (reference sequence). The CDR3 runs 14 residues.

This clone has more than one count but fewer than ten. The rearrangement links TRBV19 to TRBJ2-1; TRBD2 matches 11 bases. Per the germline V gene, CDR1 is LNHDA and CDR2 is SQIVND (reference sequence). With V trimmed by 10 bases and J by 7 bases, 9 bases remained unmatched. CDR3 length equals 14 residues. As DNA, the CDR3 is TGTGCCACCTCGGTAGCTAGCGGGAGGAATGAGCAGTTCTTC. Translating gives CATSVASGRNEQFF.

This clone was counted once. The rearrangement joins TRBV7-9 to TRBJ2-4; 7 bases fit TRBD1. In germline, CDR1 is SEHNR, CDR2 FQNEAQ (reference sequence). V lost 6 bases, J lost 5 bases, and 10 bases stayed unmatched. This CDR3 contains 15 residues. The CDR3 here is CASSKKQGRENIQYF. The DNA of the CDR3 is TGTGCCAGCAGTAAAAAACAGGGGCGGGAAAACATTCAGTACTTC.

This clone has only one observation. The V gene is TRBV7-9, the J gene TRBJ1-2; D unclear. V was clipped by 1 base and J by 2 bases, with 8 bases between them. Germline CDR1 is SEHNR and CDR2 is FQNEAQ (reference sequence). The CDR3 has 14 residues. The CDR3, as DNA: TGTGCCAGCAGCTTAGAAAGGGTAAACTATGGCTACACCTTC. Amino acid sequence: CASSLERVNYGYTF.

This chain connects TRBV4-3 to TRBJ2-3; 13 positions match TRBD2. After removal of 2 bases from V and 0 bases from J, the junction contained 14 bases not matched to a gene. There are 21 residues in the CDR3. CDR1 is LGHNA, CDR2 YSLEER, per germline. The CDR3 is CASSQSRMGLAGLLSTDTQYF. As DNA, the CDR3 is TGCGCCAGCAGCCAAAGTAGAATGGGACTAGCGGGGCTGCTCAGCACAGATACGCAGTATTTT.

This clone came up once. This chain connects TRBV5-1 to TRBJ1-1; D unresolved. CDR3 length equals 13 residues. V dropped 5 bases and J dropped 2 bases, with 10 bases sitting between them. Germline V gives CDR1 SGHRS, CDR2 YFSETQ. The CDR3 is CASSEQSNTEAFF. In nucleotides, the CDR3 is TGCGCCAGCAGTGAACAGTCAAACACTGAAGCTTTCTTT.

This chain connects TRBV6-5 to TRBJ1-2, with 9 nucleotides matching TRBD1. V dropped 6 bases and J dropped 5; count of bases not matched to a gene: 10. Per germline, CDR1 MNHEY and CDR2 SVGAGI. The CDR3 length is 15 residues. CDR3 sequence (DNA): TGTGCCAGCAGACGCCTTGTGACAGGGGGGTATGGCTACACCTTC. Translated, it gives CASRRLVTGGYGYTF.

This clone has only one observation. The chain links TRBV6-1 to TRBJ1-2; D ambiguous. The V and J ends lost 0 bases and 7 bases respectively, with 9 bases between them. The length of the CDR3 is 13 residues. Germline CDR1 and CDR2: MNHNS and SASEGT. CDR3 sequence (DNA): TGTGCCAGCAGTGAAGCGAGGACGGTTGGCTACACCTTC. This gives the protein CASSEARTVGYTF.

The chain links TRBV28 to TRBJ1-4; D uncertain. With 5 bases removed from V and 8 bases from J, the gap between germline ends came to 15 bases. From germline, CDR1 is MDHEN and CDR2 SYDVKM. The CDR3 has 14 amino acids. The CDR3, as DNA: TGTGCCAGCAGTGAGCTATCCCAAGGGGAAAAACTGTTTTTT. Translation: CASSELSQGEKLFF.

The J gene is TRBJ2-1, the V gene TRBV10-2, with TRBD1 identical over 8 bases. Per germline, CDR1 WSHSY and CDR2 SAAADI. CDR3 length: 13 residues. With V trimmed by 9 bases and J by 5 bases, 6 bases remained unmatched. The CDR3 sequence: CASGQGINNEQFF. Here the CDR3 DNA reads TGCGCCAGTGGACAGGGAATAAACAATGAGCAGTTCTTC.

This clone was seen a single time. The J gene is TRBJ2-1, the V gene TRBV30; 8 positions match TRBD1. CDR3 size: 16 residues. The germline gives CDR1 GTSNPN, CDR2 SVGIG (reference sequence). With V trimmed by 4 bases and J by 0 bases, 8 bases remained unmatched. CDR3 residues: CAWTGGLSSSYNEQFF. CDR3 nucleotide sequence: TGTGCCTGGACAGGGGGCTTATCTAGCTCCTACAATGAGCAGTTCTTC.

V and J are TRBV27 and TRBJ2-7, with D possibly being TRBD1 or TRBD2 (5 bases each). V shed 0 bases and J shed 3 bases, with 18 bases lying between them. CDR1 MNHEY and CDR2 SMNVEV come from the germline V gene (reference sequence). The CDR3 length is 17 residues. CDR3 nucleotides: TGTGCCAGCAGTTTATCGACGGGGCTTAAAGGGAACTACGAGCAGTACTTC. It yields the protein CASSLSTGLKGNYEQYF.

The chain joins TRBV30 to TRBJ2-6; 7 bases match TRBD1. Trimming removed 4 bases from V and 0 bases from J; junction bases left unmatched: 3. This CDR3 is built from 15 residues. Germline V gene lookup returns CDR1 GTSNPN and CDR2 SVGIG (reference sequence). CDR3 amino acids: CAWKGAGSGANVLTF. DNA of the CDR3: TGTGCCTGGAAGGGGGCTGGCTCTGGGGCCAACGTCCTGACTTTC. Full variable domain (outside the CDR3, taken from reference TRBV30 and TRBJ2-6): SQTIHQWPATLVQPVGSPLSLECTVEGTSNPNLYWYRQAAGRGLQLLFYSVGIGQISSEVPQNLSASRPQDRQFILSSKKLLLSDSGFYLCAWKGAGSGANVLTFGAGSRLTVL.

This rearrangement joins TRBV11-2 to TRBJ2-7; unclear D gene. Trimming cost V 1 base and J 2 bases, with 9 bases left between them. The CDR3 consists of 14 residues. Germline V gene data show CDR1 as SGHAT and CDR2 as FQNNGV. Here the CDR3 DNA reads TGTGCCAGCAGCTTAGGTCAAGGGCCCTACGAGCAGTACTTC. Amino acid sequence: CASSLGQGPYEQYF. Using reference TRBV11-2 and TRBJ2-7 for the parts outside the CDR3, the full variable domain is EAGVAQSPRYKIIEKRQSVAFWCNPISGHATLYWYQQILGQGPKLLIQFQNNGVVDDSQLPKDRFSAERLKGVDSTLKIQPAKLEDSAVYLCASSLGQGPYEQYFGPGTRLTVT.

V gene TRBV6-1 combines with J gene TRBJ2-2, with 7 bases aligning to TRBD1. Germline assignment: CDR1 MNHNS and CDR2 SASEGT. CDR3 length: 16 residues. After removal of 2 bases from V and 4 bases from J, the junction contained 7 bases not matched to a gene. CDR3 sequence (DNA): TGTGCCAGCAGTGAATTGAGGGGGCAGTTCACCGGGGAGCTGTTTTTT. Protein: CASSELRGQFTGELFF.

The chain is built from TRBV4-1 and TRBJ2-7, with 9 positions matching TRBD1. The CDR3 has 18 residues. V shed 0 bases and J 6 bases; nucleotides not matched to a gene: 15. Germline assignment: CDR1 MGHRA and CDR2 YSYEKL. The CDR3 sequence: CASSQELSGTGKTREQYF. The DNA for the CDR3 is TGCGCCAGCAGCCAAGAACTATCAGGGACAGGGAAAACCCGCGAGCAGTACTTC.

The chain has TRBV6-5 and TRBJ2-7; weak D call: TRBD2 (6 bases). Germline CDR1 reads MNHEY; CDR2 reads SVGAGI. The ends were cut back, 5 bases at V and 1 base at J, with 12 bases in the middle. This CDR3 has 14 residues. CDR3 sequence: CASSNLGGSYEQYF. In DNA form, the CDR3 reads TGTGCCAGCAGTAATCTGGGGGGATCCTACGAGCAGTACTTC.

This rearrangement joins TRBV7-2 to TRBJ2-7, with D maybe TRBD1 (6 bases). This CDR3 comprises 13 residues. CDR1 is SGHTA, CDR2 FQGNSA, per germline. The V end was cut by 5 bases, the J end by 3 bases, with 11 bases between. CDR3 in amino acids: CASSGTFYYEQYF. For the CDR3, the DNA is TGTGCCAGCAGCGGGACATTCTACTACGAGCAGTACTTC. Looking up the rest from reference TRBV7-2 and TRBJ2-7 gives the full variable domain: GAGVSQSPSNKVTEKGKDVELRCDPISGHTALYWYRQSLGQGLEFLIYFQGNSAPDKSGLPSDRFSAERTGGSVSTLTIQRTQQEDSAVYLCASSGTFYYEQYFGPGTRLTVT.

Written as DNA, the CDR3 is TGTGCCAGCTCGATTGGGGAGTACACTGAAGCTTTCTTT. This codes for CASSIGEYTEAFF. V usage is TRBV27 and J usage is TRBJ1-1; D is uncertain. This CDR3 has 13 amino acids. Trimming removed 8 bases from V and 3 bases from J, with 13 bases in between. Germline assignment: CDR1 MNHEY and CDR2 SMNVEV (reference sequence).

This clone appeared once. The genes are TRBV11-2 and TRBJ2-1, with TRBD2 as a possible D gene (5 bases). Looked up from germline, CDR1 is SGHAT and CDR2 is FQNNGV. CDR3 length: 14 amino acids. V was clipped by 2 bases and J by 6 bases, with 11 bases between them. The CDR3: CASSLKLGGNEQFF. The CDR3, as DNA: TGTGCCAGCAGCTTAAAACTAGGCGGCAATGAGCAGTTCTTC.

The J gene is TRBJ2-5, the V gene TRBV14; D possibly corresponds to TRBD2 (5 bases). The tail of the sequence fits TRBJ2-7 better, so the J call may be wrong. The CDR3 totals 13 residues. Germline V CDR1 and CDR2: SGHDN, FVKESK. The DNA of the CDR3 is TGTGCCAGCAGCCAAGAACTAGTCTACGAGCAGTACTTC. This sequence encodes CASSQELVYEQYF.

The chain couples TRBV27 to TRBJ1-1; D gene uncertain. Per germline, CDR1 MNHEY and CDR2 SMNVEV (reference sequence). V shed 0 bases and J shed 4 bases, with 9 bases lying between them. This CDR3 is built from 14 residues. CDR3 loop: CASSLSEGGTEAFF. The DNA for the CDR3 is TGTGCCAGCAGTTTATCGGAGGGAGGCACTGAAGCTTTCTTT.

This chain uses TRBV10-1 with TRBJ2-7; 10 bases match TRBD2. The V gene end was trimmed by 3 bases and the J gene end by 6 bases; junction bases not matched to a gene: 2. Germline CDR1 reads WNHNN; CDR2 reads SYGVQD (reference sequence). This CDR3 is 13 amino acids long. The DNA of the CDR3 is TGCGCCAGCAGTGATGGGACTAGCGTCGAGCAGTACTTC. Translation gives CASSDGTSVEQYF.